A single T cell receptor (beta chain) is shown here with its context. This specimen belongs to a study of blood T cell repertoires in COVID-19. Study-level background: Donors in the United States, Italy and Spain gave samples during acute or convalescent COVID-19. PBMCs, B-cell-depleted T cells, or T cells provided the cDNA or gDNA that made up the material.

Original data processing: Estimation of nucleated cell counts was performed using reference gene primer amplification. Data came from immunoSEQ multiplex PCR; TCRdb stores just in-frame clones and leaves some out. Clonal size and the V and J genes are those of that table, whereas D and trimming came from the DNA. The table includes about 190,000 clones, around four fifths detected once. The CDR3 runs 16 residues. V lost 0 bases and J lost 7, with 15 bases in between. Germline V gene data show CDR1 as LGHDT and CDR2 as YNNKEL (reference sequence). This rearrangement joins TRBV3-1 (or the pseudogene TRBV3-2) to TRBJ1-4; TRBD1 might be the D (6 bases). This sequence originates from a woman in her seventies with active or convalescent COVID-19. What was sequenced was peripheral blood. The DNA of the CDR3 is TGTGCCAGCAGCCAAGATGGGAGCAGGGGCAGTGAAAAACTGTTTTTT. This sequence encodes CASSQDGSRGSEKLFF.